These T cell receptor beta chains were read from a single sample in a study of control samples from healthy donors and cancer patients. Measured with immunoSEQ multiplex PCR; TCRdb has only the in-frame clones, and not every one. The sample includes approximately 100,000 clones, about 84% seen only once; the top ten take approximately 2.1%. The sequencing input was blood. Receptors originate from a middle-aged woman in good health. Each CDR3 is given with its conserved first and last residue. Each record gives: J gene, CDR3 length, clone size, V gene, D gene, CDR3 DNA, CDR3 protein. The D gene is left open where the match is weak. The size of a clone is reported for some rows only, either as once, few or many, or as a class for expanded clones.

J: TRBJ1-2
length: 15
size: .
V: TRBV7-9
D: TRBD1
DNA: TGTGCCAGCAGCTATTCCGGGACAGCTAACTATGGCTACACCTTC
CDR3: CASSYSGTANYGYTF

J: TRBJ1-4
length: 15
size: .
V: TRBV7-2
D: .
DNA: TGTGCCAGCAGCTTAACAGGGAACCCTAATGAAAAACTGTTTTTT
CDR3: CASSLTGNPNEKLFF

J: TRBJ2-3
length: 15
size: .
V: TRBV20-1
D: TRBD2
DNA: TGCAGTGCTAGTACGACTAGCGGGGACGCAGATACGCAGTATTTT
CDR3: CSASTTSGDADTQYF

J: TRBJ1-2
length: 17
size: .
V: TRBV18
D: .
DNA: TGTGCCAGCTCACCAAACCCAGGACCCACACCTAACTATGGCTACACCTTC
CDR3: CASSPNPGPTPNYGYTF

J: TRBJ1-1
length: 12
size: .
V: TRBV6-1
D: .
DNA: TGTGCCAGCAGTGAACGTATCACTGAAGCTTTCTTT
CDR3: CASSERITEAFF

J: TRBJ2-5
length: 13
size: once
V: TRBV5-1
D: TRBD1
DNA: TGCGCCAGCAGCTCCGGGACAGGGGAGACCCAGTACTTC
CDR3: CASSSGTGETQYF

J: TRBJ1-3
length: 17
size: .
V: TRBV5-1
D: .
DNA: TGCGCCAGCAGCCTTCAGGGGCCCATGTCCTCAGGAAACACCATATATTTT
CDR3: CASSLQGPMSSGNTIYF

J: TRBJ2-7
length: 13
size: once
V: TRBV10-2
D: .
DNA: TGCGCCAGCCGAGACAGGGAGGCCTACGAGCAGTACTTC
CDR3: CASRDREAYEQYF

J: TRBJ1-1
length: 13
size: .
V: TRBV18
D: .
DNA: TGTGCCAGCTCACCACGCCCGAACGCTGAAGCTTTCTTT
CDR3: CASSPRPNAEAFF

J: TRBJ2-5
length: 12
size: .
V: TRBV30
D: .
DNA: TGTGCCTGGAGTGCCCCCCCCTCGTCCCAGTACTTC
CDR3: CAWSAPPSSQYF

J: TRBJ1-1
length: 14
size: .
V: TRBV4-1
D: .
DNA: TGCGCCAGCAGCCAAGATCAAAGGACAGTAGGAGCTTTCTTT
CDR3: CASSQDQRTVGAFF

J: TRBJ2-7
length: 13
size: few
V: TRBV6-5
D: .
DNA: TGTGCCAGCAGTAACCTAGCACCTTACGAGCAGTACTTC
CDR3: CASSNLAPYEQYF

J: TRBJ1-2
length: 14
size: .
V: TRBV5-6
D: .
DNA: TGTGCCAGCAGCTCGGCACCAGCTAACTATGGCTACACCTTC
CDR3: CASSSAPANYGYTF

J: TRBJ1-5
length: 16
size: .
V: TRBV6-5
D: .
DNA: TGTGCCAGCAGTTTCGAGAGAGGGAATAGCAATCAGCCCCAGCATTTT
CDR3: CASSFERGNSNQPQHF

J: TRBJ1-1
length: 13
size: .
V: TRBV5-1
D: .
DNA: TGCGCCAGCAGCTTCACCCGGAACACTGAAGCTTTCTTT
CDR3: CASSFTRNTEAFF

J: TRBJ1-6
length: 16
size: .
V: TRBV3-1/TRBV3-2
D: .
DNA: TGTGCCAGCAGCCAACAGAAGAGCTCCTATAATTCACCCCTCCACTTT
CDR3: CASSQQKSSYNSPLHF